This record concerns one T cell receptor beta chain sequence. Its antigen is still unknown. The data stem from a study of metastatic and nonmetastatic thyroid tumors. Study overall: Malignant thyroid and benign thyroid patients provided blood and tumor or nodule tissue whose repertoires were compared. Findings and caveats of the study: Malignant thyroid tumors reportedly had TCR beta diversity that was significantly higher than in benign nodules, in blood and tumor.

V was shortened by 2 bases and J by 0 bases, with 4 bases between the two germline ends. CDR1 and CDR2 (germline): MNHEY, SVGAGI. This CDR3 has 13 amino acids. TCRdb redid the clone calls on the PCR reads using MiXCR. The sample holds over 10,000 clones, around 25% seen once. Patients had received no treatment of any kind before thyroid surgery. Sequencing input: adjacent normal tissue. V usage is TRBV6-5 and J usage is TRBJ1-1; no clear D. The clonotype originates from a female donor with papillary thyroid cancer or a benign thyroid nodule (not recorded which). Some clones in this sample may be carry-over from other donors' samples. CDR3 amino acids: CASSYRVNTEAFF. The CDR3 nucleotides are TGTGCCAGCAGTTACAGGGTGAACACTGAAGCTTTCTTT.